These T cell receptor beta chains were read from a single sample in a study of blood T cell repertoires in COVID-19. The assay was immunoSEQ multiplex PCR, and TCRdb's table has in-frame clones only and misses some. The table includes 200,000 to 300,000 clones, about 87% detected once. Sequenced sample: PBMCs or T cells enriched from blood (not recorded which). Receptor source: a woman aged 40 to 55 who had been exposed to COVID-19. The CDR3 runs from the conserved cysteine through the conserved F or W. A D gene is named only where the DNA matches it firmly. A clone size is listed for some rows: how often the clone was seen (once, few, many), or a class if it is expanded.

clone_size	v_call	d_call	j_call	cdr3_aa	cdr3_nt
-	TRBV27	TRBD1	TRBJ1-2	CASSLKQGAGYGYTF	TGTGCCAGCAGTTTAAAACAGGGGGCTGGATATGGCTACACCTTC
-	TRBV5-6	TRBD1	TRBJ1-2	CASSQRTGLLNGYTF	TGTGCCAGCAGCCAGAGGACAGGGCTATTGAATGGCTACACCTTC
-	TRBV4-1	-	TRBJ1-2	CASSQVAGQDGYTF	TGCGCCAGCAGCCAAGTCGCGGGGCAGGATGGCTACACCTTC
-	TRBV2	-	TRBJ1-5	CASSDDMNQPQHF	TGTGCCAGCAGCGATGACATGAATCAGCCCCAGCATTTT
-	TRBV2	-	TRBJ1-1	CASSELGDTEAFF	TGTGCCAGCAGTGAATTGGGAGACACTGAAGCTTTCTTT
-	TRBV6-5	-	TRBJ1-3	CASSYSNAAGNTIYF	TGTGCCAGCAGTTACTCGAACGCGGCGGGAAACACCATATATTTT
-	TRBV7-8	-	TRBJ1-2	CASSLDDRSYTF	TGTGCCAGCAGCTTAGACGACAGATCCTACACCTTC
-	TRBV6-2/TRBV6-3	-	TRBJ1-1	CASSYLDGVRAFF	TGTGCCAGCAGTTACCTGGACGGGGTACGAGCTTTCTTT
few	TRBV6-5	TRBD1	TRBJ2-4	CASRGTGSGVQYF	TGTGCCAGCAGGGGGACAGGCAGTGGTGTTCAGTACTTC
-	TRBV9	-	TRBJ1-4	CASSVAGSGEKLFF	TGTGCCAGCAGCGTAGCTGGGTCAGGTGAAAAACTGTTTTTT
-	TRBV3-1/TRBV3-2	-	TRBJ1-5	CASSPRGTYFSNQPQHF	TGTGCCAGCAGCCCCCGAGGGACTTATTTTAGCAATCAGCCCCAGCATTTT
-	TRBV6-2/TRBV6-3	-	TRBJ1-5	CASSYPRGLMDFSNQPQHF	TGTGCCAGCAGTTACCCGAGAGGGCTGATGGATTTTAGCAATCAGCCCCAGCATTTT
-	TRBV28	TRBD2	TRBJ2-4	CASSDLLAGAIKNIQYF	TGTGCCAGCAGTGACCTACTAGCGGGGGCTATCAAAAACATTCAGTACTTC
-	TRBV7-2	TRBD2	TRBJ2-7	CASSLENSGGASFSYEQYF	TGTGCCAGCAGCTTAGAGAATAGCGGGGGGGCCTCGTTCTCCTACGAGCAGTACTTC
-	TRBV28	TRBD1	TRBJ2-7	CASSLVVGTVTYEQYF	TGTGCCAGCAGTTTAGTAGTTGGGACAGTCACCTACGAGCAGTACTTC
-	TRBV11-2	TRBD1	TRBJ1-1	CASSGLGTGGTEAFF	TGTGCCAGCAGCGGTCTAGGGACAGGGGGAACTGAAGCTTTCTTT
once	TRBV6-2/TRBV6-3	-	TRBJ2-1	CASSPRGGNEQFF	TGTGCCAGCAGTCCCAGGGGTGGGAATGAGCAGTTCTTC
-	TRBV5-1	-	TRBJ2-1	CASSLTDYLSYNEQFF	TGCGCCAGCAGCTTGACGGACTACCTATCCTACAATGAGCAGTTCTTC
-	TRBV5-1	TRBD1	TRBJ2-2	CASSFRQGASGELFF	TGCGCCAGCAGCTTTCGTCAGGGGGCAAGCGGGGAGCTGTTTTTT
-	TRBV4-1	-	TRBJ1-2	CASSQDLGANYGYTF	TGCGCCAGCAGCCAAGATCTAGGAGCTAACTATGGCTACACCTTC
-	TRBV11-1	-	TRBJ2-4	CASSPQGIRATQYF	TGTGCCAGCTCGCCACAGGGAATTCGGGCAACTCAGTACTTC
-	TRBV19	TRBD1	TRBJ1-6	CASSHGQGLSSPLHF	TGTGCCAGTAGTCACGGACAGGGTCTTAGCTCACCCCTCCACTTT
-	TRBV19	-	TRBJ1-1	CASSFTGYTEAFF	TGTGCCAGTAGTTTTACAGGGTACACTGAAGCTTTCTTT
-	TRBV30	-	TRBJ1-5	CAWGGGGGGQPQHF	TGTGCCTGGGGAGGCGGGGGGGGTGGTCAGCCCCAGCATTTT
-	TRBV6-5	TRBD1	TRBJ2-4	CASSLTGDIQYF	TGTGCCAGCAGTTTGACAGGGGACATTCAGTACTTC
-	TRBV13	TRBD1	TRBJ2-7	CASSFRDRAYEQYF	TGTGCCAGCAGCTTCAGGGACAGAGCCTACGAGCAGTACTTC
-	TRBV25-1	TRBD1	TRBJ1-1	CASSETGVGNTEAFF	TGTGCCAGCAGTGAAACAGGGGTTGGGAACACTGAAGCTTTCTTT
-	TRBV7-9	-	TRBJ2-1	CASSLGWLAKSGEQFF	TGTGCCAGCAGCTTAGGTTGGCTAGCGAAGTCGGGTGAGCAGTTCTTC
-	TRBV12-3/TRBV12-4	TRBD1	TRBJ1-6	CATGQGYNSPLHF	TGTGCCACCGGACAGGGCTATAATTCACCCCTCCACTTT
-	TRBV29-1	-	TRBJ1-1	CSVERVLDTEAFF	TGCAGCGTTGAACGGGTGTTGGACACTGAAGCTTTCTTT
once	TRBV9	TRBD2	TRBJ2-1	CASSPRLAETYNEQFF	TGTGCCAGCAGCCCGAGACTAGCGGAGACTTACAATGAGCAGTTCTTC
-	TRBV7-9	-	TRBJ1-2	CASSQQVNYGYTF	TGTGCCAGCAGCCAACAGGTTAACTATGGCTACACCTTC
-	TRBV13	-	TRBJ2-6	CASSLAGVGANVLTF	TGTGCCAGCAGCTTAGCGGGGGTCGGGGCCAACGTCCTGACTTTC
-	TRBV6-2/TRBV6-3	-	TRBJ2-1	CASSLLGAENEQFF	TGTGCCAGCAGTTTGTTAGGGGCAGAGAATGAGCAGTTCTTC
-	TRBV5-5	-	TRBJ1-2	CASSLYLVGGNYGYTF	TGTGCCAGCAGTCTTTATCTCGTGGGGGGTAACTATGGCTACACCTTC
-	TRBV30	-	TRBJ1-2	CAGLTANYGYTF	TGTGCCGGTCTGACAGCTAACTATGGCTACACCTTC
-	TRBV27	TRBD2	TRBJ2-1	CASSLLSGGPGYNEQFF	TGTGCCAGCAGTTTGTTAAGCGGGGGGCCAGGATACAATGAGCAGTTCTTC
-	TRBV7-9	-	TRBJ2-2	CASSRLQGGIRRVTGELFF	TGTGCCAGCAGCCGTTTACAAGGAGGGATACGACGGGTCACCGGGGAGCTGTTTTTT
-	TRBV2	TRBD2	TRBJ2-2	CASSPGLASGELFF	TGTGCCAGCAGTCCGGGACTAGCTTCCGGGGAGCTGTTTTTT
-	TRBV7-2	-	TRBJ1-6	CASSPYGYNSPLHF	TGTGCCAGCAGCCCTTACGGGTACAATTCACCCCTCCACTTT
-	TRBV30	-	TRBJ1-1	CAWSSQGGTEAFF	TGTGCCTGGAGTTCTCAGGGAGGCACTGAAGCTTTCTTT
-	TRBV30	-	TRBJ1-5	CAGGRGEQPQHF	TGTGCCGGGGGGCGCGGAGAACAGCCCCAGCATTTT
few	TRBV6-5	TRBD1	TRBJ1-6	CATERDRDGNSPLHF	TGTGCCACGGAGAGGGACAGGGATGGTAATTCACCCCTCCACTTT
-	TRBV4-3	TRBD1	TRBJ1-3	CASSPRTGKGNTIYF	TGCGCCAGCAGCCCGAGGACAGGAAAAGGAAACACCATATATTTT
once	TRBV30	TRBD2	TRBJ2-3	CAWSRDYLTDTQYF	TGTGCCTGGAGTAGGGACTACCTAACAGATACGCAGTATTTT
once	TRBV19	-	TRBJ1-5	CASLYTGISNQPQHF	TGTGCCAGCCTATATACCGGGATTAGCAATCAGCCCCAGCATTTT
-	TRBV28	-	TRBJ2-3	CASSGTPRDTSSTDTQYF	TGTGCCAGCAGTGGCACTCCCCGGGACACTTCTAGCACAGATACGCAGTATTTT
-	TRBV19	-	TRBJ1-4	CASSPLQGSDEKLFF	TGTGCCAGTAGCCCCCTTCAGGGCAGCGATGAAAAACTGTTTTTT
once	TRBV11-1	TRBD1	TRBJ2-5	CASSAETGPETQYF	TGTGCCAGCAGCGCCGAGACAGGGCCGGAGACCCAGTACTTC
-	TRBV11-2	-	TRBJ2-7	CASSLRTVQYF	TGTGCCAGCAGCCTCCGGACAGTGCAGTACTTC
-	TRBV20-1	-	TRBJ1-2	CSALADYGYTF	TGCAGTGCTCTGGCCGACTATGGCTACACCTTC
few	TRBV19	TRBD1	TRBJ1-2	CASSMSGQVLYGYTF	TGTGCCAGTAGTATGTCGGGACAGGTTCTCTATGGCTACACCTTC
-	TRBV5-1	-	TRBJ1-1	CASSLAGMNTEAFF	TGCGCCAGCAGCTTGGCAGGGATGAACACTGAAGCTTTCTTT
once	TRBV6-2/TRBV6-3	-	TRBJ1-5	CASSYLLVGHRQPQHF	TGTGCCAGCAGTTACCTCTTAGTGGGCCACCGTCAGCCCCAGCATTTT
-	TRBV6-5	TRBD1	TRBJ2-7	CASSLETGGYEQYF	TGTGCCAGCAGTTTAGAGACAGGGGGCTACGAGCAGTACTTC
-	TRBV5-1	-	TRBJ2-6	CASSGTSSGANVLTF	TGTGCCAGCAGCGGTACGAGCTCTGGGGCCAACGTCCTGACTTTC
-	TRBV4-3	-	TRBJ2-1	CASSQDLRSSYNEQFF	TGCGCCAGCAGCCAAGATCTTAGGAGCTCCTACAATGAGCAGTTCTTC
once	TRBV2	-	TRBJ1-2	CASSEGGEYGPQYGYTF	TGTGCCAGCAGTGAAGGGGGGGAGTATGGGCCGCAGTATGGCTACACCTTC
-	TRBV5-1	-	TRBJ1-2	CASSFLYPGRGYTF	TGTGCCAGCAGCTTTTTATACCCCGGGAGGGGCTACACCTTC
-	TRBV30	-	TRBJ1-5	CAWNPAGEGGNQPQHF	TGTGCCTGGAACCCAGCGGGGGAAGGGGGCAATCAGCCCCAGCATTTT